This TCR beta chain emerged from a study of control samples from healthy donors and cancer patients. The table lists this clone with a count of one. The V and J ends lost 1 base and 6 bases, in that order; junction bases with no gene match: 6. This CDR3 is built from 16 residues. CDR1 and CDR2 (germline): SEHNR, FQNEAQ (reference sequence). Repertoires were generated with immunoSEQ multiplex PCR, while TCRdb's copy carries only in-frame clones and drops some. The table shows over 85,000 clones, with about 92% occurring only once. The chain is built from TRBV7-9 and TRBJ2-2; 9 bases agree with TRBD2. The receptor comes from a young woman in good health. The sequencing sample was made of blood. Here the CDR3 DNA reads TGTGCCAGCAGCTTAGTCGGCGGGGGGGCCTCCGGGGAGCTGTTTTTT. It encodes CASSLVGGGASGELFF.